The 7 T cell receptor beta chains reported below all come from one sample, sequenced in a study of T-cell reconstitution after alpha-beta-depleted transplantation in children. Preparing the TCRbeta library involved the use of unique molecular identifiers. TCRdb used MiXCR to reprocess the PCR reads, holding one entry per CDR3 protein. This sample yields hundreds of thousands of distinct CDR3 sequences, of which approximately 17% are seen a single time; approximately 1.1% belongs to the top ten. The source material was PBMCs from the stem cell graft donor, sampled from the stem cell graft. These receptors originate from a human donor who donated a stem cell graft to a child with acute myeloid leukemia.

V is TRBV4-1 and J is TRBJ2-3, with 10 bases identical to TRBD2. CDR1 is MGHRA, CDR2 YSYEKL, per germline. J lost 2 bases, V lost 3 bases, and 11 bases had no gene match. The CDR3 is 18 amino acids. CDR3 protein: CASSHGTLTSGDTDTQYF. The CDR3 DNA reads TGCGCCAGCAGCCATGGAACCCTTACTAGCGGGGACACAGATACGCAGTATTTT.

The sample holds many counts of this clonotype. The CDR3 protein is CSVDGHSASTDTQYF. CDR3 coding DNA: TGCAGCGTTGATGGTCACAGTGCTAGCACAGATACGCAGTATTTT. V is TRBV29-1 and J is TRBJ2-3; D unclear. The CDR3 has 15 residues. Germline V gene lookup returns CDR1 SQVTM and CDR2 ANQGSEA. Trimming stripped 3 bases from V and 0 bases from J, with 13 bases between.

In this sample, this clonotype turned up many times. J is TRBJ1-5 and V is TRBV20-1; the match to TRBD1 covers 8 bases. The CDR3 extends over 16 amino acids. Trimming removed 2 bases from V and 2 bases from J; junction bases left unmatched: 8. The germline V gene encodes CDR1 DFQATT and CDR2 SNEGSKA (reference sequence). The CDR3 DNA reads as TGCAGTGCTAGATTCATGGGGACAGGTGGCAATCAGCCCCAGCATTTT. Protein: CSARFMGTGGNQPQHF.

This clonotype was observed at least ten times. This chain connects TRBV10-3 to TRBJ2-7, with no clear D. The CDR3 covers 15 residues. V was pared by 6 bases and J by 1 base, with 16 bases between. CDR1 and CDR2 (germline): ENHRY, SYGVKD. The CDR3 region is CAISDPKQPSYEQYF. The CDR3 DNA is TGTGCCATCAGCGATCCAAAACAGCCTTCCTACGAGCAGTACTTC.

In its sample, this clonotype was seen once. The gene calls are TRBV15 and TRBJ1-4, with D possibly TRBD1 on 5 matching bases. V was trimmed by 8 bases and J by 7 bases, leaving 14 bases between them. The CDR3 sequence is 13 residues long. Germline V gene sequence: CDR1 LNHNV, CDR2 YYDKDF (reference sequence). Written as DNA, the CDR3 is TGTGCCACCGGGGCCAGACGAGGTGAAAAACTGTTTTTT. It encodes CATGARRGEKLFF.

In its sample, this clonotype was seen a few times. The CDR3 region is CASSQGRPTRRSYNEQFF. The DNA for the CDR3 is TGCGCCAGCAGCCAAGGGCGGCCCACAAGACGCTCCTACAATGAGCAGTTCTTC. The genes are TRBV4-1 and TRBJ2-1; D call uncertain. The V end lost 1 base, the J end lost 0 bases, and 16 bases lay between the germline ends. The CDR3 sequence is 18 residues long. The germline V gene encodes CDR1 MGHRA and CDR2 YSYEKL.

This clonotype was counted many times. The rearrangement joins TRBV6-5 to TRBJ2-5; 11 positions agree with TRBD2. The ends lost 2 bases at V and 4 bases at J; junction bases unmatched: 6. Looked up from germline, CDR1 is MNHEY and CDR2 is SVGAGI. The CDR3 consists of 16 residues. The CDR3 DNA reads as TGTGCCAGCAGTTACCATGGGCTAGCGGGGGGAGAGACCCAGTACTTC. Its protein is CASSYHGLAGGETQYF.